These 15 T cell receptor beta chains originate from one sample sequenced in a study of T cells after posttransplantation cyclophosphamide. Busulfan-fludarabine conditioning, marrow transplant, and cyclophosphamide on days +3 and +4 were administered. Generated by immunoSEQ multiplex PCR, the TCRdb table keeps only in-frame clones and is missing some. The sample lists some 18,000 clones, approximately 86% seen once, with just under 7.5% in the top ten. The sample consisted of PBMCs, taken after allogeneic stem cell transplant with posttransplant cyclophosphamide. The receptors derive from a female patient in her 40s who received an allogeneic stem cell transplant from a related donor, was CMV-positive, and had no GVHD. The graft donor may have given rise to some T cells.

CDR3 in DNA: TGTGCCAGCAGTTTAACCGACAGGGGGCAGGGCTACACCTTC. This codes for CASSLTDRGQGYTF. V and J are TRBV28 and TRBJ1-2, with 10 bases aligning to TRBD1. The length of the CDR3 is 14 residues. V shed 2 bases and J 8 bases; nucleotides not matched to a gene: 5. Germline-derived CDR1 and CDR2 are MDHEN and SYDVKM.

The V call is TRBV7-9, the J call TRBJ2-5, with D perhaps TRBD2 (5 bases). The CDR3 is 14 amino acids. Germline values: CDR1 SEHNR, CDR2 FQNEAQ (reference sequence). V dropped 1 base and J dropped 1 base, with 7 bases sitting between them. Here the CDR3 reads CASSLDLAQETQYF. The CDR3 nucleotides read TGTGCCAGCAGCTTAGATCTAGCCCAAGAGACCCAGTACTTC.

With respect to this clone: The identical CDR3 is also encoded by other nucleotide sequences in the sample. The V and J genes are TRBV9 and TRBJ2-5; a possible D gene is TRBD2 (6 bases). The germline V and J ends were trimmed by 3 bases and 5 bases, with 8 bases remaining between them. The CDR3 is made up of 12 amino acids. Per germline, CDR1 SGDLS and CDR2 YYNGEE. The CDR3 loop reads CASSGGEETQYF. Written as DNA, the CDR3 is TGTGCCAGCAGCGGGGGGGAGGAGACCCAGTACTTC.

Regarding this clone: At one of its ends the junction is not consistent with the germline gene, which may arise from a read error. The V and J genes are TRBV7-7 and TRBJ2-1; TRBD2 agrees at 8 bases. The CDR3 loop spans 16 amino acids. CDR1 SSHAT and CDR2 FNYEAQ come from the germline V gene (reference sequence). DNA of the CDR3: TGTGCTAGCAGCTTAGCGGGGCGCCGCTCCTACAATGAGCAGTTCTTC. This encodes CASSLAGRRSYNEQFF.

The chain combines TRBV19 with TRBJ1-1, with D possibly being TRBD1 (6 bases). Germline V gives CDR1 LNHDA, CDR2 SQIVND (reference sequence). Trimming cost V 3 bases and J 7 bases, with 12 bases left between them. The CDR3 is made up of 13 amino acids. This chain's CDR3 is CASSIRGIGEAFF. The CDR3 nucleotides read TGTGCCAGTAGTATCAGGGGTATTGGTGAAGCTTTCTTT.

The CDR3 region is CASSLGQGYQPQHF. CDR3 DNA sequence: TGTGCCAGCAGCCTTGGACAGGGCTATCAGCCCCAGCATTTT. The chain has TRBV5-6 and TRBJ1-5; 8 bases agree with TRBD1. The CDR3 spans 14 residues. The J segment lost 5 bases and the V segment lost 4 bases, leaving 5 bases of the junction unmatched. The germline CDR1 and CDR2 sequences are SGHDT and YYEEEE.

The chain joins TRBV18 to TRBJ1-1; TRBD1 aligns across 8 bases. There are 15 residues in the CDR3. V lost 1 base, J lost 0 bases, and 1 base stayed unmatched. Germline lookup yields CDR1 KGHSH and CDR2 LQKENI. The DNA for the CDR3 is TGTGCCAGCTCACCACTGGACAGGGTGAACACTGAAGCTTTCTTT. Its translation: CASSPLDRVNTEAFF.

As DNA, the CDR3 is TGTGCCAGCAGTTCGGGACAGAAAAACATTCAGTACTTC. Protein sequence: CASSSGQKNIQYF. This sequence joins TRBV28 and TRBJ2-4; 7 nucleotides line up with TRBD1. V was pared by 4 bases and J by 4 bases, with 1 base of the junction left unmatched. CDR1 and CDR2 from the germline V gene are MDHEN and SYDVKM. The CDR3 spans 13 residues. The full variable domain, with the rest looked up from reference TRBV28 and TRBJ2-4, is DVKVTQSSRYLVKRTGEKVFLECVQDMDHENMFWYRQDPGLGLRLIYFSYDVKMKEKGDIPEGYSVSREKKERFSLILESASTNQTSMYLCASSSGQKNIQYFGAGTRLSVL.

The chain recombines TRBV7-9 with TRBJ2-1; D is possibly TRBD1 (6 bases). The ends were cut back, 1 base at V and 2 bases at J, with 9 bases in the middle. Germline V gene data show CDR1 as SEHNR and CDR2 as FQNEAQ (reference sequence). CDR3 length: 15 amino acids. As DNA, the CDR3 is TGTGCCAGCAGCTTAGAACAGGGTCCCTACAATGAGCAGTTCTTC. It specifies CASSLEQGPYNEQFF. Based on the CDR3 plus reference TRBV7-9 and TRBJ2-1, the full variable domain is DTGVSQNPRHKITKRGQNVTFRCDPISEHNRLYWYRQTLGQGPEFLTYFQNEAQLEKSRLLSDRFSAERPKGSFSTLEIQRTEQGDSAMYLCASSLEQGPYNEQFFGPGTRLTVL.

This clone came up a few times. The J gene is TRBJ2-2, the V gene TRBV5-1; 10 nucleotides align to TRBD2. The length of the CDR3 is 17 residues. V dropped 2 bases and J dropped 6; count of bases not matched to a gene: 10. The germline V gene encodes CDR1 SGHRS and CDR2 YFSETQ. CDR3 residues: CASSFETSGFRAGELFF. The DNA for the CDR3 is TGCGCCAGCAGCTTCGAGACTAGCGGGTTTCGAGCCGGGGAGCTGTTTTTT. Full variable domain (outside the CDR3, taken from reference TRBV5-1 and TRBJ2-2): KAGVTQTPRYLIKTRGQQVTLSCSPISGHRSVSWYQQTPGQGLQFLFEYFSETQRNKGNFPGRFSGRQFSNSRSEMNVSTLELGDSALYLCASSFETSGFRAGELFFGEGSRLTVL.

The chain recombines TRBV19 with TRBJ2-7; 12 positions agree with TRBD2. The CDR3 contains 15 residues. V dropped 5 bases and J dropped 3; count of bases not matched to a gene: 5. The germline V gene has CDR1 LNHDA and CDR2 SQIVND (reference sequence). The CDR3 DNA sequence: TGTGCCAGTAGTGAACTAGCGGGAGGAAACTACGAGCAGTACGTC. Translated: CASSELAGGNYEQYV.

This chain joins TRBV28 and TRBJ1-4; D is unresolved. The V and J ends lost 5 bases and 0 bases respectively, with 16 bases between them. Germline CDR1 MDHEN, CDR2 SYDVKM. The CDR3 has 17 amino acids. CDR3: CASSGTGGLATNEKLFF. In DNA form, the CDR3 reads TGTGCCAGCAGTGGCACGGGAGGATTAGCAACTAATGAAAAACTGTTTTTT.

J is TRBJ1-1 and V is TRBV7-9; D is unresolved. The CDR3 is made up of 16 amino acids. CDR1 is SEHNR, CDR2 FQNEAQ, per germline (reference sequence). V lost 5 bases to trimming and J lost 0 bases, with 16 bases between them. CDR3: CASSPVVRSLNTEAFF. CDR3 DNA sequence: TGTGCCAGCAGCCCCGTGGTAAGGAGTTTGAACACTGAAGCTTTCTTT. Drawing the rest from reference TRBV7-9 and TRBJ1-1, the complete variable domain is DTGVSQNPRHKITKRGQNVTFRCDPISEHNRLYWYRQTLGQGPEFLTYFQNEAQLEKSRLLSDRFSAERPKGSFSTLEIQRTEQGDSAMYLCASSPVVRSLNTEAFFGQGTRLTVV.

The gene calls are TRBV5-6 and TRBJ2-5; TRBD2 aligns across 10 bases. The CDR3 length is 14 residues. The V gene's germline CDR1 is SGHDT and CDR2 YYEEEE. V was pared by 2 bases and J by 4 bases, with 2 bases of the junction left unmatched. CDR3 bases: TGTGCCAGCAGCTTCCTAGCGGGAGTAGAGACCCAGTACTTC. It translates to CASSFLAGVETQYF.

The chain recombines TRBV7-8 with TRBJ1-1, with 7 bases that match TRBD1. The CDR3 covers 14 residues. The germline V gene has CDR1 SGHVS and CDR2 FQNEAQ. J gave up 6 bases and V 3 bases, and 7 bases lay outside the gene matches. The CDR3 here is CASSFPRGSAEAFF. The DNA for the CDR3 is TGTGCCAGCAGCTTCCCCAGGGGGTCGGCTGAAGCTTTCTTT.